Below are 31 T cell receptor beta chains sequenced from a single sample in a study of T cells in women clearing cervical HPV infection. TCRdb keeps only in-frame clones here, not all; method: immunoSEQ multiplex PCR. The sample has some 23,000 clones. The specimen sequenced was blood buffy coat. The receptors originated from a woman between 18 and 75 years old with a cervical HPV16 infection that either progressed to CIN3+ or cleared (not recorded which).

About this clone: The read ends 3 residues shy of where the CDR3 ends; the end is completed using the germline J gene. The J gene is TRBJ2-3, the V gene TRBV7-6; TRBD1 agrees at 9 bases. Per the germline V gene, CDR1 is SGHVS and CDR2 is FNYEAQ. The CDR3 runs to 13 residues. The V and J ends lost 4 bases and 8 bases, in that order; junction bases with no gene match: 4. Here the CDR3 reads CASSSSTGGTQYF. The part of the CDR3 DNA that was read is TGTGCCAGCAGCTCCTCGACAGGGGGTACG.

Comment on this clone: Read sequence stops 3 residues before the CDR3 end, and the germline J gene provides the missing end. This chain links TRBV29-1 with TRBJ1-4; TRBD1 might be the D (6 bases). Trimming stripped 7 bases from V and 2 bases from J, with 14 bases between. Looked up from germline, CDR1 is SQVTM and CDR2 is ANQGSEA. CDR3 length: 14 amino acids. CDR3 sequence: CSAGYTGTNEKLFF. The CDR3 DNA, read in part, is TGCAGCGCCGGTTACACAGGGACTAATGAAAAA.

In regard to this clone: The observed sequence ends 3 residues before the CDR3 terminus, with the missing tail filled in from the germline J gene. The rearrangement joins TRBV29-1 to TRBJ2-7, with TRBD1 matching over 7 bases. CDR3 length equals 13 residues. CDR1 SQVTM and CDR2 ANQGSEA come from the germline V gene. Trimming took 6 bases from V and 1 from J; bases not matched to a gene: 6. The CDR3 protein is CSVGPGQSYEQYF. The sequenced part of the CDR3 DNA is TGCAGCGTGGGACCGGGACAGTCCTACGAG.

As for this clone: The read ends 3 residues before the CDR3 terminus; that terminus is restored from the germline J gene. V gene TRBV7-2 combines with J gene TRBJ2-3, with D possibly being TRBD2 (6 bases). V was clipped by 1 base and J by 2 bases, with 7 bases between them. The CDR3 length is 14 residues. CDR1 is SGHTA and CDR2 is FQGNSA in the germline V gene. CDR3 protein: CASSLVDYTDTQYF. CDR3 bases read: TGTGCCAGCAGCTTAGTGGACTACACAGATACG. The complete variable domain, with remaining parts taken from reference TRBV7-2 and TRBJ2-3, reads GAGVSQSPSNKVTEKGKDVELRCDPISGHTALYWYRQSLGQGLEFLIYFQGNSAPDKSGLPSDRFSAERTGGSVSTLTIQRTQQEDSAVYLCASSLVDYTDTQYFGPGTRLTVL.

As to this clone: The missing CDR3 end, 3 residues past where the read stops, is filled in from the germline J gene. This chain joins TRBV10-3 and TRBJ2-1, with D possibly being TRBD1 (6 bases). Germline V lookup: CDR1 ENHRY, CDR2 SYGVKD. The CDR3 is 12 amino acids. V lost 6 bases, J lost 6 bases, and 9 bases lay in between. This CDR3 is CAIRVRGNEQFF. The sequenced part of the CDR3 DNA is TGTGCCATCAGGGTCAGGGGCAATGAG.

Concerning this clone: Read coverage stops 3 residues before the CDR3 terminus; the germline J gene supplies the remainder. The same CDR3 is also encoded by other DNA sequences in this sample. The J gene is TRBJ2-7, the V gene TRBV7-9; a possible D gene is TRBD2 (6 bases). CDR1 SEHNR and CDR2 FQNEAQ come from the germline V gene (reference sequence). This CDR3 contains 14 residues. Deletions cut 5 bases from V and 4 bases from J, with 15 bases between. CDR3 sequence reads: CASSDGTGVYEQYF. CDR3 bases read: TGTGCCAGCAGCGACGGGACGGGGGTGTACGAG.

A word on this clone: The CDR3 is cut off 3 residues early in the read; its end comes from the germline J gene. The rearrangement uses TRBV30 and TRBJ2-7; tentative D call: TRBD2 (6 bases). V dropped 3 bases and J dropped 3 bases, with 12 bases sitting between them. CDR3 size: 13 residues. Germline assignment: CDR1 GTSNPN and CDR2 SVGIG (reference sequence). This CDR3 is CAWRHPGVYEQYF. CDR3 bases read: TGTGCCTGGAGGCACCCGGGGGTCTACGAG.

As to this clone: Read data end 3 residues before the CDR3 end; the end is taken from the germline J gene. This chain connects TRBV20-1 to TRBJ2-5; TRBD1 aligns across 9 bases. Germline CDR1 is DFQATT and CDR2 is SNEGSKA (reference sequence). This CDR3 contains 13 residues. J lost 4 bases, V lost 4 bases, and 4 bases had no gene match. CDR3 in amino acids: CSATTGGAETQYF. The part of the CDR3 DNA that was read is TGCAGTGCTACTACAGGGGGCGCAGAGACC.

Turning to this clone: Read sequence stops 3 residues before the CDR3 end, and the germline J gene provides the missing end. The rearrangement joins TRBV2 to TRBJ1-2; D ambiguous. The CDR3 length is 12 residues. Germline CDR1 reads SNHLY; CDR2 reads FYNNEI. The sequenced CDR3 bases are TGTGCCAGCAGTCTGGAACTCGGGGGC. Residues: CASSLELGG. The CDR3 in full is CASSLELGGYTF.

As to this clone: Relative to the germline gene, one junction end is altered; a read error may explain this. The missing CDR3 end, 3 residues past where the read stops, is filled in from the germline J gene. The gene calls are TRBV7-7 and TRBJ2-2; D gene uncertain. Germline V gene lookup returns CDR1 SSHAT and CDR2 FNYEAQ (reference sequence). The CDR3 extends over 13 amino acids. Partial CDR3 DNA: TGTGCTAGCAGCTCTACTTACACCGGGGAG. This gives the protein CASSSTYTGE. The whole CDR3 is CASSSTYTGELFF.

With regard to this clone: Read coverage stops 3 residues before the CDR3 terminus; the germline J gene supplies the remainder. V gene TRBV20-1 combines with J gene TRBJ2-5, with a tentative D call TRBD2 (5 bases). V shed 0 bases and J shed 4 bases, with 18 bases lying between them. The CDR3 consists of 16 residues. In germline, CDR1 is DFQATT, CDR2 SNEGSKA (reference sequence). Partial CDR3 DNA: TGCAGTGCTAGAGATCGGCTCTCGATCGGGGTAGAGACC. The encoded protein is CSARDRLSIGVET. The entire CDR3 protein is CSARDRLSIGVETQYF.

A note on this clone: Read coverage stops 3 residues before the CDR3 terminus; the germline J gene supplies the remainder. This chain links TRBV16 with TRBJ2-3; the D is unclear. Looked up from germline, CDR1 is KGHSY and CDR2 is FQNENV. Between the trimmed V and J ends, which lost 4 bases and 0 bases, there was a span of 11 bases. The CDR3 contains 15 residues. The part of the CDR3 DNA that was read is TGTGCCAGCAGCCCACTCTCCAGGAGCACAGATACG. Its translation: CASSPLSRSTDT. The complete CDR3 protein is CASSPLSRSTDTQYF.

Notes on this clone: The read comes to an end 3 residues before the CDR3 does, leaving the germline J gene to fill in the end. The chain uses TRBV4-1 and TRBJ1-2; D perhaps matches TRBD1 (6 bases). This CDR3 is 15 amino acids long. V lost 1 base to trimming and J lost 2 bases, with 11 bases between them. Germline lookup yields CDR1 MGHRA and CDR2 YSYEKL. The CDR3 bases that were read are TGCGCCAGCAGCCAAGTTACGACAGGAAACTATGGC. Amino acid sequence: CASSQVTTGNYG. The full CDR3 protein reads CASSQVTTGNYGYTF.

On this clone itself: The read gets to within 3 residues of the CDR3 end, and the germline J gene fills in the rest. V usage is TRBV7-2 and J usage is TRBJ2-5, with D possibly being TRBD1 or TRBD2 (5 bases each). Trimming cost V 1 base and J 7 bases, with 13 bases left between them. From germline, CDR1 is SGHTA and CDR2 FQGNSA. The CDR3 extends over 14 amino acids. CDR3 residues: CASSLGEGYGTQYF. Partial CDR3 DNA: TGTGCCAGCAGCTTAGGCGAGGGGTATGGGACC.

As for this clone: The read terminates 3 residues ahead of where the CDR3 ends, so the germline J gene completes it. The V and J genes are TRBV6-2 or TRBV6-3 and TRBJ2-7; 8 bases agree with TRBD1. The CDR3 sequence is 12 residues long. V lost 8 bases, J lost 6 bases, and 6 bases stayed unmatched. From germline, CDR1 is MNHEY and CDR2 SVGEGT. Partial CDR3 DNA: TGTGCCAGCCGCGAGACAGGGGCCGAG. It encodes CASRETGAE. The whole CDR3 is CASRETGAEQYF.

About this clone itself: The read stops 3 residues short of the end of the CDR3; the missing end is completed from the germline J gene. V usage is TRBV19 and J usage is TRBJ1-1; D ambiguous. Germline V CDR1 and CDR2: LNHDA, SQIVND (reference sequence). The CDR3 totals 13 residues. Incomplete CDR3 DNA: TGTGCCAGTAGTATCTCGCCGCACCTAGAA. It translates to CASSISPHLE. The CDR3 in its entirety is CASSISPHLEAFF.

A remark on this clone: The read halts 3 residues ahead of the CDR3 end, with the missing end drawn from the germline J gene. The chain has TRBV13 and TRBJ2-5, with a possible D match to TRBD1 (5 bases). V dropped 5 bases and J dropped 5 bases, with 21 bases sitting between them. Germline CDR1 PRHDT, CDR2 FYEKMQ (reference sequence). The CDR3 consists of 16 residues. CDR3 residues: CASSPRQTRSRETQYF. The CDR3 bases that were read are TGTGCCAGCAGCCCCCGACAGACCCGTTCCAGGGAGACC.

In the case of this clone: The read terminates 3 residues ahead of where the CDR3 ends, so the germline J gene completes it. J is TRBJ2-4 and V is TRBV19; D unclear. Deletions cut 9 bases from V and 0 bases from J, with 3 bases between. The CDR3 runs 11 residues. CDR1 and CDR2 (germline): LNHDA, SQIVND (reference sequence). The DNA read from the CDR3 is TGTGCCAGCCTAGCCAAAAACATT. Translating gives CASLAKNI. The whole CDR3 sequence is CASLAKNIQYF.

The CDR3 here is CASSPGLAGGETQYF. The sequenced CDR3 bases are TGTGCCAGCAGCCCAGGACTAGCGGGGGGGGAGACC. The gene calls are TRBV5-4 and TRBJ2-5, with 15 bases fitting TRBD2. The DNA ends 3 residues before the CDR3 does, and the rest of the CDR3 is filled in from the germline J gene. Germline CDR1 reads SGHNT; CDR2 reads YYREEE (reference sequence). The CDR3 is 15 residues long. V gave up 4 bases and J gave up 5 bases; unmatched junction bases: 3.

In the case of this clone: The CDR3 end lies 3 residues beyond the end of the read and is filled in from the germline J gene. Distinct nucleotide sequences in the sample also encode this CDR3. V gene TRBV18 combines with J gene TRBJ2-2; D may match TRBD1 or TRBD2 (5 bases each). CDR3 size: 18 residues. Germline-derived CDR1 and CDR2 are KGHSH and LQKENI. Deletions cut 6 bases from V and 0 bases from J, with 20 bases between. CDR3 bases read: TGTGCCAGCTCCCCCCCGGGAAGCAGGACATCGAACACCGGGGAG. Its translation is CASSPPGSRTSNTGE. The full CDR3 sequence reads CASSPPGSRTSNTGELFF.

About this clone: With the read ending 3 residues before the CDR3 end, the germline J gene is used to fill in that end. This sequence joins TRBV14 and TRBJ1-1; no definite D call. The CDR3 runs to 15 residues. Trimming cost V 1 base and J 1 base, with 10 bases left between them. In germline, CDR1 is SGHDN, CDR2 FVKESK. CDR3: CASSQVIGSNTEAFF. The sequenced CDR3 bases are TGTGCCAGCAGCCAAGTTATAGGGTCGAACACTGAA.

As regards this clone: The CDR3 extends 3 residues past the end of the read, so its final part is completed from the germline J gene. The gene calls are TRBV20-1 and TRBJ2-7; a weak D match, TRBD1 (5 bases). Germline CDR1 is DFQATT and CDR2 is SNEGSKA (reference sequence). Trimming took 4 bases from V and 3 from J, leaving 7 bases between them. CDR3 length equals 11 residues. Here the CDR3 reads CSAKDNYEQYF. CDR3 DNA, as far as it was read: TGCAGTGCTAAGGACAACTACGAG.

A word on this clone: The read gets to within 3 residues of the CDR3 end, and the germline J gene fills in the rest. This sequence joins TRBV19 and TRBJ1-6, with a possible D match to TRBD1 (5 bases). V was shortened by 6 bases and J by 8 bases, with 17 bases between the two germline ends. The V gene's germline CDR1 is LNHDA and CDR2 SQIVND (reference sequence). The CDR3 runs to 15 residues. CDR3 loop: CASRPSRTRYSPLHF. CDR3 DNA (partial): TGTGCCAGTAGACCCTCAAGGACAAGATATTCACCC. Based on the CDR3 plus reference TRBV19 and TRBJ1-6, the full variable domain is DGGITQSPKYLFRKEGQNVTLSCEQNLNHDAMYWYRQDPGQGLRLIYYSQIVNDFQKGDIAEGYSVSREKKESFPLTVTSAQKNPTAFYLCASRPSRTRYSPLHFGNGTRLTVT.

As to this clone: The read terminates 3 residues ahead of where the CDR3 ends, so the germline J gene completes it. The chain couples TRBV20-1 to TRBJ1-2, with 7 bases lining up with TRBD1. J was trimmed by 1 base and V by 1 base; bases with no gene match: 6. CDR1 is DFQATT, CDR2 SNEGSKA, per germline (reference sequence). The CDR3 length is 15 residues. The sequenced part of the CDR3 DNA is TGCAGTGCTAGAGCCTCACAGGGGATTAACTATGGC. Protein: CSARASQGINYG. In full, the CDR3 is CSARASQGINYGYTF.

The CDR3 bases that were read are TGCAGCGTTGAAGTCCAGGGGGAGAACACTGAA. This codes for CSVEVQGENTE. The full CDR3 protein reads CSVEVQGENTEAFF. The chain links TRBV29-1 to TRBJ1-1, with 7 bases identical to TRBD1. The read ends 3 residues shy of where the CDR3 ends; the end is completed using the germline J gene. The CDR3 spans 14 residues. The trim removed 1 base at V and 1 base at J, leaving 3 bases unmatched. Germline CDR1 reads SQVTM; CDR2 reads ANQGSEA.

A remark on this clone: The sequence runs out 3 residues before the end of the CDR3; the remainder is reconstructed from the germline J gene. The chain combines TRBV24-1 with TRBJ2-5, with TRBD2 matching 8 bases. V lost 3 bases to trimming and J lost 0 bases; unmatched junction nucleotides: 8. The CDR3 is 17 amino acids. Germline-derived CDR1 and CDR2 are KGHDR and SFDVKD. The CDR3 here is CATSDNSGGGDQETQYF. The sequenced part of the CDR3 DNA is TGTGCCACCAGTGATAACTCGGGGGGGGGCGACCAAGAGACC.

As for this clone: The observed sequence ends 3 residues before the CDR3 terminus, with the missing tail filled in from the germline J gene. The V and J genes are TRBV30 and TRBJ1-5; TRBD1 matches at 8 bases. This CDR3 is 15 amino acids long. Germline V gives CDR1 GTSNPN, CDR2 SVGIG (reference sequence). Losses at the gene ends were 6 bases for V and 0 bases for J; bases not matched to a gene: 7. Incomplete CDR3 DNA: TGTGCCTGCCGGGACAGGTCGATTAGCAATCAGCCC. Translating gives CACRDRSISNQP. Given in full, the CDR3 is CACRDRSISNQPQHF.

The CDR3 bases that were read are TGCGCCAGCAGCTTGGAAACAGGGGGCGGGGAGACC. This encodes CASSLETGGGET. The full-length CDR3 reads as CASSLETGGGETQYF. V and J are TRBV5-1 and TRBJ2-5; TRBD1 matches at 9 bases. Read sequence stops 3 residues before the CDR3 end, and the germline J gene provides the missing end. The CDR3 is 15 residues long. V gave up 0 bases and J gave up 5 bases; unmatched junction bases: 5. Germline CDR1 reads SGHRS; CDR2 reads YFSETQ.

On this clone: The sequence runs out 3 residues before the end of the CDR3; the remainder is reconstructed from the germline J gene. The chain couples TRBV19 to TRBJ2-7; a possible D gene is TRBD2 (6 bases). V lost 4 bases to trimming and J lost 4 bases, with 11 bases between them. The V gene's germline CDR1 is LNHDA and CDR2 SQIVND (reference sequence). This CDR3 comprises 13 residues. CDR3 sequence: CASSNGGSYEQYF. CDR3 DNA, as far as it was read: TGTGCCAGTAGTAACGGGGGTTCGTACGAG. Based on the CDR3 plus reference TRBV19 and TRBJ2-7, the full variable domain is DGGITQSPKYLFRKEGQNVTLSCEQNLNHDAMYWYRQDPGQGLRLIYYSQIVNDFQKGDIAEGYSVSREKKESFPLTVTSAQKNPTAFYLCASSNGGSYEQYFGPGTRLTVT.

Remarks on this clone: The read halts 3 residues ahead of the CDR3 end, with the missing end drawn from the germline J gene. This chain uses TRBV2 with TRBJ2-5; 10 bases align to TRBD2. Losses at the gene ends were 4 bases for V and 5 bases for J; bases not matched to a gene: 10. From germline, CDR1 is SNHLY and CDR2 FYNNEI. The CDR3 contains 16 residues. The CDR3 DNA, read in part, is TGTGCCAGCAGTGGACGGGCTAGCGGGAGAAGGGAGACC. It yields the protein CASSGRASGRRET. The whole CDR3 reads CASSGRASGRRETQYF.

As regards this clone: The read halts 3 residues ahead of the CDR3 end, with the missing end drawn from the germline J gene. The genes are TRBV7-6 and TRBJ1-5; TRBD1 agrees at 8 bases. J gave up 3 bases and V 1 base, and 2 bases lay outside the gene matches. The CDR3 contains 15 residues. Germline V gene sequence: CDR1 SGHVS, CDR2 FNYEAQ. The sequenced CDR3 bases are TGTGCCAGCAGCTTAGGACAGGGGCCCAATCAGCCC. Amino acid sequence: CASSLGQGPNQP. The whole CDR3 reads CASSLGQGPNQPQHF.